Presented here are 6 T cell receptor beta chains from one specimen sequenced in a study of blood T cell repertoires in COVID-19. Only in-frame clones appear in the TCRdb table, and some are missing; sequencing was by immunoSEQ multiplex PCR. The repertoire has tens of thousands of clones, over 70% of them found once; the top ten carry 3% to 3.5%. Specimen: peripheral blood. Receptors originate from a human donor in a cohort sampled during active COVID-19.

The chain couples TRBV20-1 to TRBJ2-7; perhaps TRBD1 as D (5 bases). Germline V gene data show CDR1 as DFQATT and CDR2 as SNEGSKA (reference sequence). Trimming removed 3 bases from V and 0 bases from J, with 21 bases in between. The CDR3 length is 17 residues. The CDR3, as DNA: TGCAGTGCTAGTCGACAGCGTGTGGGTCCTCCCTCCTACGAGCAGTACTTC. Residues: CSASRQRVGPPSYEQYF.

The J gene is TRBJ2-6, the V gene TRBV6-5; tentative D call: TRBD1 (6 bases). The length of the CDR3 is 15 residues. The V and J ends lost 6 bases and 4 bases respectively, with 13 bases between them. Germline V gives CDR1 MNHEY, CDR2 SVGAGI. As DNA, the CDR3 is TGTGCCAGCAGCCCAAACAGGGTGGGGGCCAACGTCCTGACTTTC. Its protein is CASSPNRVGANVLTF.

The DNA of the CDR3 is TGTGCCAGCAGTACAGACTACTCTGGAAACACCATATATTTT. Translating gives CASSTDYSGNTIYF. The J gene is TRBJ1-3, the V gene TRBV2; D call uncertain. Germline CDR1 is SNHLY and CDR2 is FYNNEI. V was clipped by 5 bases and J by 0 bases, with 8 bases between them. The CDR3 sequence is 14 residues long.

The V and J genes are TRBV7-2 and TRBJ2-7; 9 bases fit TRBD1. The length of the CDR3 is 15 residues. The V segment lost 5 bases and the J segment 4 bases; nucleotides outside the gene matches: 9. CDR1 SGHTA and CDR2 FQGNSA come from the germline V gene. The CDR3 DNA reads TGTGCCAGCAGCATGCTCCCGGGACAGGGTTACGAGCAGTACTTC. Protein: CASSMLPGQGYEQYF.

The CDR3, as DNA: TGCAGTGCTAGTCTACAGGGGGATGAGCAGTTCTTC. It yields the protein CSASLQGDEQFF. This rearrangement joins TRBV20-1 to TRBJ2-1; 8 bases align to TRBD1. The CDR3 is 12 amino acids. Germline V gives CDR1 DFQATT, CDR2 SNEGSKA (reference sequence). V shed 3 bases and J 8 bases; nucleotides not matched to a gene: 3.

This chain connects TRBV5-1 to TRBJ1-2; 7 nucleotides line up with TRBD1. The trim removed 4 bases at V and 6 bases at J, leaving 3 bases unmatched. The CDR3 has 12 amino acids. Germline V gene sequence: CDR1 SGHRS, CDR2 YFSETQ. CDR3 DNA: TGCGCCAGCAGCCCCGACAGGGATGGCTACACCTTC. Translating gives CASSPDRDGYTF. Combining the CDR3 with reference TRBV5-1 and TRBJ1-2 gives the whole variable domain KAGVTQTPRYLIKTRGQQVTLSCSPISGHRSVSWYQQTPGQGLQFLFEYFSETQRNKGNFPGRFSGRQFSNSRSEMNVSTLELGDSALYLCASSPDRDGYTFGSGTRLTVV.